These 20 T cell receptor beta chains were sequenced from one sample in a study of blood T cell repertoires in COVID-19. Data came from immunoSEQ multiplex PCR; TCRdb stores just in-frame clones and leaves some out. This sample carries approximately 220,000 clones, about 80% of them seen once, and the ten largest clones take 4.8%. The source material was PBMCs or T cells enriched from blood (not recorded which). All receptors come from a woman between 50 and 59 years old who had been exposed to COVID-19.

The J gene is TRBJ2-1, the V gene TRBV12-3 or TRBV12-4; 8 bases are shared with TRBD2. This CDR3 region has 13 residues. After removal of 3 bases from V and 15 bases from J, the junction contained 10 bases not matched to a gene. The DNA for the CDR3 is TGTGCCAGCAGTTTGAAAATTGGGACTAGTGTGTTCTTC. Its protein product is CASSLKIGTSVFF.

Comments on this clone: One end of the junction fails to match germline, which may point to a read error. The J gene is TRBJ2-1, the V gene TRBV12-3 or TRBV12-4; 9 bases align to TRBD2. The CDR3 covers 11 residues. Here the CDR3 reads CASSQRGDLLF. CDR3 coding DNA: TGTGCCAGCAGTCAGCGGGGGGACCTCCTCTTC.

Only one count was recorded for this clone. The J gene is TRBJ1-1, the V gene TRBV25-1; D remains ambiguous. The CDR3 totals 13 residues. V was trimmed by 6 bases and J by 0 bases, leaving 8 bases between them. CDR1 and CDR2 from the germline V gene are MGHDK and SYGVNS. In DNA form, the CDR3 reads TGTGCCAGCAGATCACATATGAACACTGAAGCTTTCTTT. The encoded protein is CASRSHMNTEAFF.

This rearrangement joins TRBV5-5 to TRBJ1-2; D might be TRBD1 (5 bases). Trimming stripped 4 bases from V and 4 bases from J, with 14 bases between. CDR3 length: 14 residues. CDR1 and CDR2 (germline): SGHKS, YYEKEE (reference sequence). CDR3 amino acids: CASSLWGDPYGYTF. The CDR3 bases are TGTGCCAGCAGCCTGTGGGGGGACCCCTATGGCTACACCTTC.

V is TRBV7-2 and J is TRBJ2-2; 11 bases match TRBD2. The V and J ends lost 5 bases and 5 bases, in that order; junction bases with no gene match: 10. The CDR3 is 17 amino acids. Germline V gene lookup returns CDR1 SGHTA and CDR2 FQGNSA. The DNA of the CDR3 is TGTGCCAGCAGCGTTAGCGGGGGGGCCTCAGTAACCGGGGAGCTGTTTTTT. It yields the protein CASSVSGGASVTGELFF.

The genes are TRBV11-2 and TRBJ1-3; tentative D call: TRBD1 (6 bases). There are 14 residues in the CDR3. Per germline, CDR1 SGHAT and CDR2 FQNNGV. V shed 5 bases and J shed 3 bases, with 11 bases lying between them. As DNA, the CDR3 is TGTGCCAGCAGCGTCACGGACAGTGGAAACACCATATATTTT. Its translation is CASSVTDSGNTIYF.

V gene TRBV18 combines with J gene TRBJ1-1, with D unclear. The CDR3 has 17 amino acids. Germline loops: CDR1 KGHSH, CDR2 LQKENI. Trimming took 4 bases from V and 0 from J, leaving 18 bases between them. The CDR3 DNA reads TGTGCCAGCTCACTCAGGAGGGATAGCTACCTGAACACTGAAGCTTTCTTT. It codes for CASSLRRDSYLNTEAFF.

The chain couples TRBV12-3 or TRBV12-4 to TRBJ2-7; no clear D gene. The CDR3 covers 12 residues. The V end was cut by 5 bases, the J end by 1 base, with 6 bases between. In nucleotides, the CDR3 is TGTGCCAGCAGTCTCGGGTCCTACGAGCAGTACTTC. This codes for CASSLGSYEQYF.

The rearrangement joins TRBV5-4 to TRBJ1-1; perhaps TRBD1 as D (6 bases). Trimming shortened V by 4 bases and J by 5 bases, and 18 bases separated the two germline ends. The germline CDR1 and CDR2 sequences are SGHNT and YYREEE (reference sequence). The CDR3 is 15 amino acids. The CDR3 region is CASSRYREWETEAFF. DNA of the CDR3: TGTGCCAGCAGCCGCTACAGGGAATGGGAAACTGAAGCTTTCTTT.

The gene calls are TRBV12-3 or TRBV12-4 and TRBJ1-1, with D uncertain. Trimming cost V 6 bases and J 3 bases, with 11 bases left between them. CDR3 length equals 13 residues. CDR3 coding DNA: TGTGCCAGCAGGGGGATCGGGGACACTGAAGCTTTCTTT. Translated, it gives CASRGIGDTEAFF.

The J gene is TRBJ2-7, the V gene TRBV2, with 8 bases lining up with TRBD2. Germline CDR1 reads SNHLY; CDR2 reads FYNNEI. CDR3 length: 13 residues. The V gene end was trimmed by 7 bases and the J gene end by 2 bases; junction bases not matched to a gene: 4. The CDR3 sequence: CASKRGGPYEQYF. The CDR3 DNA sequence: TGTGCCAGCAAACGGGGGGGCCCCTACGAGCAGTACTTC.

This rearrangement joins TRBV6-1 to TRBJ1-2; D perhaps matches TRBD1 (5 bases). Germline V gives CDR1 MNHNS, CDR2 SASEGT. Trimming cost V 1 base and J 2 bases, with 11 bases left between them. The CDR3 runs 15 residues. The CDR3 DNA follows: TGTGCCAGCAGTGAAGTAGGGGTCTCGAACTATGGCTACACCTTC. Translation gives CASSEVGVSNYGYTF.

The count of this clone is one. The rearrangement uses TRBV5-5 and TRBJ1-1, with D tentatively TRBD1 (6 bases). Trimming shortened V by 2 bases and J by 6 bases, and 20 bases separated the two germline ends. Germline CDR1 is SGHKS and CDR2 is YYEKEE (reference sequence). The CDR3 has 16 amino acids. CDR3 protein: CASSFLPSGVRSEAFF. The DNA for the CDR3 is TGTGCCAGCAGCTTTCTACCATCAGGGGTTCGGTCTGAAGCTTTCTTT. The variable domain in full, with the rest retrieved from reference TRBV5-5 and TRBJ1-1, is DAGVTQSPTHLIKTRGQQVTLRCSPISGHKSVSWYQQVLGQGPQFIFQYYEKEERGRGNFPDRFSARQFPNYSSELNVNALLLGDSALYLCASSFLPSGVRSEAFFGQGTRLTVV.

This clone came up once. The V and J genes are TRBV5-1 and TRBJ1-4, with D perhaps TRBD1 (6 bases). CDR1 SGHRS and CDR2 YFSETQ come from the germline V gene. This CDR3 contains 16 residues. V was clipped by 5 bases and J by 6 bases, with 20 bases between them. CDR3: CASRGRTDGIYEKLFF. CDR3 nucleotide sequence: TGCGCCAGCAGAGGACGGACAGACGGGATATATGAAAAACTGTTTTTT.

This clone has just a few counts. The genes are TRBV11-2 and TRBJ2-1; 10 bases are shared with TRBD2. V was pared by 6 bases and J by 9 bases, with 8 bases of the junction left unmatched. Germline CDR1 and CDR2: SGHAT and FQNNGV. The CDR3 sequence is 14 residues long. As DNA, the CDR3 is TGTGCCAGCAGTCGCAGCGGGGGGGTCATTGAGCAGTTCTTC. Translated, it gives CASSRSGGVIEQFF.

The V call is TRBV2, the J call TRBJ1-1, with 10 bases lining up with TRBD1. Germline V gene sequence: CDR1 SNHLY, CDR2 FYNNEI. CDR3 length equals 14 residues. J gave up 4 bases and V 6 bases, and 5 bases lay outside the gene matches. As DNA, the CDR3 is TGTGCCAGCAGGAGACAGGGGGCCCTCACTGAAGCTTTCTTT. It yields the protein CASRRQGALTEAFF.

V is TRBV24-1 and J is TRBJ1-1, with a possible D match to TRBD1 (5 bases). V shed 6 bases and J shed 1 base, with 11 bases lying between them. Germline CDR1 KGHDR, CDR2 SFDVKD. The CDR3 spans 14 residues. The CDR3 spells CATSQAGPNTEAFF. The CDR3 nucleotides are TGTGCCACCAGTCAGGCAGGGCCGAACACTGAAGCTTTCTTT.

Of note for this clone: Because the CDR3's place on the DNA is in doubt, the DNA is left out and the CDR3 is given as listed by TCRdb. V and J are TRBV6-5 and TRBJ1-1; the D call in the table, TRBD1, was not verified against the DNA. The CDR3 comprises 13 residues, both ends counted. Germline assignment: CDR1 MNHEY and CDR2 SVGAGI. The CDR3 loop reads CASILDRNTEAFF.

J is TRBJ1-1 and V is TRBV6-6; 7 positions match TRBD1. The CDR3 is 16 amino acids. V shed 6 bases and J 1 base; nucleotides not matched to a gene: 11. Germline V gives CDR1 MNHNY, CDR2 SVGAGI (reference sequence). The CDR3, as DNA: TGTGCCAGCAGACAGGGGAGCGGGCGAGGGAACACTGAAGCTTTCTTT. Its translation: CASRQGSGRGNTEAFF.

The DNA of the CDR3 is TGTGCCAGCAGCCCCACTAGCGGGGGGCAAAATGAGCAGTTCTTC. Translated, it gives CASSPTSGGQNEQFF. The chain uses TRBV14 and TRBJ2-1, with 12 bases matching TRBD2. Germline CDR1 is SGHDN and CDR2 is FVKESK. Trimming removed 4 bases from V and 7 bases from J; junction bases left unmatched: 5. The CDR3 covers 15 residues.